The rows below give T cell receptor beta chains drawn from one sample of a study of blood T cell repertoires in COVID-19. Clones were read by immunoSEQ multiplex PCR, and TCRdb kept only the in-frame ones, dropping some. There are about 100,000 clones in the sample; around 87% occur only once, and less than 3.5% lies in the top ten. Sequenced material: peripheral blood. The receptors here all came from a man aged 45-60 years with active or convalescent COVID-19. CDR3s include the opening cysteine and the closing phenylalanine or tryptophan. A D gene is named only where the DNA matches it firmly.

J gene,V gene,D gene,CDR3 DNA,CDR3 protein
TRBJ1-4,TRBV30,TRBD1,TGTGCCTGGAGTTCAACAGGGGGCGTTAATGAAAAACTGTTTTTT,CAWSSTGGVNEKLFF
TRBJ2-1,TRBV3-1/TRBV3-2,TRBD2,TGTGCCAGCAGCCCCACTAGCGGGGTGGGGGATGAGCAGTTCTTC,CASSPTSGVGDEQFF
TRBJ1-4,TRBV19,.,TGTGCCAGTAGTACGACGGGGAATGAAAAACTGTTTTTT,CASSTTGNEKLFF
TRBJ2-6,TRBV14,.,TGTGCCAGCAGCCGCGCCTCTGGGGCCAACGTCCTGACTTTC,CASSRASGANVLTF
TRBJ1-1,TRBV9,.,TGTGCCAGCAGCGTAGTGGTAGGGGGGGCTGAAGCTTTCTTT,CASSVVVGGAEAFF
TRBJ1-2,TRBV28,.,TGTGCCAGCAGCTTTGGGGGGTACGGCTACACCTTC,CASSFGGYGYTF
TRBJ1-2,TRBV29-1,.,TGCAGCGTTCAAATCAGGGGAGGGGGCTACACCTTC,CSVQIRGGGYTF
TRBJ2-2,TRBV5-5,.,TGTGCCAGCAGCTTGGGGCCGAACACCGGGGAGCTGTTTTTT,CASSLGPNTGELFF
TRBJ2-2,TRBV27,TRBD1,TGCGCCAGCAGTTCCCTAGGGACAGGGCGGACCGGGGAGCTGTTTTTT,CASSSLGTGRTGELFF
TRBJ1-2,TRBV28,TRBD1,TGTGCCAGCAGTCGACAGGGGATTGACTATGGCTACACCTTC,CASSRQGIDYGYTF
TRBJ1-2,TRBV6-4,.,TGTGCCAGCAGTCCCGAGGGAAAGGGACTCTATGGCTACACCTTC,CASSPEGKGLYGYTF
TRBJ1-4,TRBV7-8,.,TGTGCCAGCAGCTTAGGGTCGGGGGGTTTGGTGGGTGAAAAACTGTTTTTT,CASSLGSGGLVGEKLFF
TRBJ2-3,TRBV5-6,.,TGTGCCAGCAGCTTGGGATGGGGGCGGGAGGATACGCAGTATTTT,CASSLGWGREDTQYF
TRBJ1-5,TRBV2,.,TGTGCCAGCACCGAGGGTTTGGCCGGCAATCAGCCCCAGCATTTT,CASTEGLAGNQPQHF
TRBJ2-2,TRBV19,.,TGTGCCAGTAGCACCGGAGGGAGAACCGGGGAGCTGTTTTTT,CASSTGGRTGELFF
TRBJ2-2,TRBV9,TRBD2,TGTGCCAGCAGCGTAGGGACTAGCCTTACCGGGGAGCTGTTTTTT,CASSVGTSLTGELFF
TRBJ2-5,TRBV23-1,.,TGCGCCAGCAGTCGCACTCAGGAGGGAGAGACCCAGTACTTC,CASSRTQEGETQYF
TRBJ2-3,TRBV6-1,.,TGTGCCAGCAGTGAAGACAGTTCCTTTCACGCAGATACGCAGTATTTT,CASSEDSSFHADTQYF
TRBJ2-2,TRBV7-9,.,TGTGCCAGCAGCTTACGGCGACTAGTCGGGGGTACCGGGGAGCTGTTTTTT,CASSLRRLVGGTGELFF
TRBJ2-3,TRBV10-2,TRBD2,TGCGCCAGCGGAAGAGGACTAGGCACAGATACGCAGTATTTT,CASGRGLGTDTQYF
TRBJ2-7,TRBV7-8,.,TGTGCCAGCAGCTTGGGGGCTGTGGGCTACGAGCAGTACTTC,CASSLGAVGYEQYF
TRBJ1-1,TRBV19,.,TGTGCCAGTAGTATAGGGGCGAACACTGAAGCTTTCTTT,CASSIGANTEAFF
TRBJ1-1,TRBV7-9,TRBD1,TGTGCCAGCAGCTTAGGGACAGGGCGGGGCACTGAAGCTTTCTTT,CASSLGTGRGTEAFF